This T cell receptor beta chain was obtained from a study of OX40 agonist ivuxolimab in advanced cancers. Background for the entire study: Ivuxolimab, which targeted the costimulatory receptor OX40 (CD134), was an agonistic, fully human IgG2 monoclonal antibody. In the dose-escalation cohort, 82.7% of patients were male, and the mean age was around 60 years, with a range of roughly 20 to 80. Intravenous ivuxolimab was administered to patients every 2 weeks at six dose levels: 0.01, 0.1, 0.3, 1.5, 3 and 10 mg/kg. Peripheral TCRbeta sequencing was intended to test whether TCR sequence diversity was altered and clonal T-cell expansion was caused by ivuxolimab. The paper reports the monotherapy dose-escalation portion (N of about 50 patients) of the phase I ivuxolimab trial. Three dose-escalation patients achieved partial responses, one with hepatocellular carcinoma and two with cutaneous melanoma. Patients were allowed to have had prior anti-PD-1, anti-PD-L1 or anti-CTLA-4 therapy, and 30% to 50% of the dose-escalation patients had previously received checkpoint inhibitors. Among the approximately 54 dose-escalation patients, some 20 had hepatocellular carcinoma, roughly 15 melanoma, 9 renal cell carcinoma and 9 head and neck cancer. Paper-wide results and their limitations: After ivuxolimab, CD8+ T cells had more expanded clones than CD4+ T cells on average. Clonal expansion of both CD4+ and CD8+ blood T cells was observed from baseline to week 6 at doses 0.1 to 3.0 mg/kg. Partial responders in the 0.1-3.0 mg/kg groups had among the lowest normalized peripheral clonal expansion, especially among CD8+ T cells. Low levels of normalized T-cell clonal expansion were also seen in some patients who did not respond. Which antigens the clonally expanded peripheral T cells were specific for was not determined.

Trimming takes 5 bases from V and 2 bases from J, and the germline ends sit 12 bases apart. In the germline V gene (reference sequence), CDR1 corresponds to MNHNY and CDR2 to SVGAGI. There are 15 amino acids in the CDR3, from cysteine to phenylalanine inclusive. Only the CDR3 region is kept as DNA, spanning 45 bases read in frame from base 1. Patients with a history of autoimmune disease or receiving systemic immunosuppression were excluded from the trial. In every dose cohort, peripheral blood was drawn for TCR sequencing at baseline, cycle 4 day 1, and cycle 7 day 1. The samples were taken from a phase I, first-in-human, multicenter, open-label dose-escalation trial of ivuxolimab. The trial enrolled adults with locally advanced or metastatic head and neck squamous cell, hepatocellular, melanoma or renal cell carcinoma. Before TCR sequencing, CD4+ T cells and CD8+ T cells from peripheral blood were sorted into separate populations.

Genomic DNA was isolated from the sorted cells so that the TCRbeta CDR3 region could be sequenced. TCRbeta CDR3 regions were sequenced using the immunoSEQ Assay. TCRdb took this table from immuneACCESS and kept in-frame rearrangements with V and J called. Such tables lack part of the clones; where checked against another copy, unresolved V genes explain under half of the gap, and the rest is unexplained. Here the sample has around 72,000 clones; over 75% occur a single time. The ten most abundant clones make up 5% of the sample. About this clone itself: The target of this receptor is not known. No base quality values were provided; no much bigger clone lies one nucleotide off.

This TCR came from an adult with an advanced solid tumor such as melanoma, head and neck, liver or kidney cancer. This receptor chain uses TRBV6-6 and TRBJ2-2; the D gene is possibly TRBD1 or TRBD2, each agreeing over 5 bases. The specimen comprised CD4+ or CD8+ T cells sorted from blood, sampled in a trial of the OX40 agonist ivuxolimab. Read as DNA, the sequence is TGTGCCAGCAGTAAAACGGGGCCCAACACCGGGGAGCTGTTTTTT. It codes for CASSKTGPNTGELFF.